What follows describes a single T cell receptor beta chain. The data derive from a study of T-cell reconstitution after alpha-beta-depleted transplantation in children. Unique molecular identifiers were incorporated when the TCRbeta library was constructed. Via MiXCR, TCRdb re-called the PCR reads, giving one row per CDR3 protein. Among some 490,000 distinct CDR3 sequences, under 15% were seen once, and the ten largest hold around 6%. This CDR3 has 12 residues. Trimming took 5 bases from V and 8 from J; bases not matched to a gene: 4. Germline V CDR1 and CDR2: SEHNR, FQNEAQ (reference sequence). The receptor was isolated from a human donor who donated a stem cell graft to a child with combined immunodeficiency. The chain employs TRBV7-9 and TRBJ2-5; TRBD2 matches 8 bases. The source was PBMCs from the stem cell graft donor, collected from the stem cell graft. Here the CDR3 reads CASSPGLVTQYF. The CDR3 coding sequence is TGTGCCAGCAGCCCGGGACTAGTCACCCAGTACTTC.